This T cell receptor (beta chain) was recovered during a study of memory B cells and T cells in multiple sclerosis. After stimulus-free culture, autoproliferating CFSE-dim and non-proliferating CFSE-high T cells were sequenced separately. Roughly 4.8x10^7 CFSE-labeled PBMCs were cultured less than 8 days unstimulated, then replicate wells were pooled. Germline loops: CDR1 KGHSH, CDR2 LQKENI. The CDR3 totals 18 residues. V lost 2 bases and J lost 2, with 21 bases in between. This clone has more than one count but fewer than ten. Antigen specificity is unknown. Clones were read by immunoSEQ multiplex PCR, and TCRdb kept only the in-frame ones, dropping some. The sample yields approximately 32,000 clones, roughly 82% seen once.

The chain joins TRBV18 to TRBJ1-2, with D possibly matching TRBD1 (5 bases). The receptor was isolated from a human donor with multiple sclerosis. Source material: PBMCs from blood kept in culture. CDR3 nucleotide sequence: TGTGCCAGCTCACCAAGGGGATCACAGGCTCCGACGAACTATGGCTACACCTTC. Translated: CASSPRGSQAPTNYGYTF.